This TCR beta chain originates from a study of a mutant IDH1 vaccine in newly diagnosed glioma. About the research overall: Onset of vaccination occurred 4-6 weeks following radiotherapy alone, or with temozolomide cycles. Those enrolled had earlier been treated with radiotherapy, temozolomide, or both, mostly both.

Method: immunoSEQ multiplex PCR; TCRdb's copy keeps in-frame clones and lacks some. The profile shows about 59,000 clones, about four fifths of them singletons. With regard to this clone: Its antigen is undetermined.

Overall study findings and caveats: Most patients, 93.3%, showed vaccine-induced immune responses.

Time point noted: week 47, end of study. One vaccine dose held 300 ug of mutant IDH1 20-mer peptide and came with topical imiquimod. The donors' diagnosis was new WHO grade 3 or 4 astrocytoma that was IDH1-mutant and ATRX-lost. The sequence came from a man between 25 and 39 years old with glioma. Sequencing was performed on PBMCs, taken from a glioma patient whose treatment included an IDH1 peptide vaccine.

Here the CDR3 reads CASSLSRQGGGYTF. CDR3 in DNA: TGTGCCAGCAGTTTATCGAGACAGGGTGGTGGCTACACCTTC. The chain links TRBV27 to TRBJ1-2; 7 nucleotides align to TRBD1. Germline CDR1 MNHEY, CDR2 SMNVEV (reference sequence). The CDR3 runs 14 residues. The V and J ends lost 0 bases and 7 bases, in that order; junction bases with no gene match: 5.